Shown below are 5 T cell receptor beta chains from a single sample sequenced in a study of T cells in localized non-small cell lung cancer. Produced via immunoSEQ multiplex PCR; TCRdb's table is partial and in-frame only. In the table there are tens of thousands of clones, around nine tenths of which are singletons. Sequences were derived from PBMCs, sampled before any cancer treatment. Source of these receptors: a man aged 35 to 69 with stage II squamous cell lung carcinoma.

This clone was recorded a few times. V gene TRBV7-9 combines with J gene TRBJ2-7; TRBD1 is a possible D gene (6 bases). Germline values: CDR1 SEHNR, CDR2 FQNEAQ (reference sequence). The CDR3 totals 13 residues. Trimming pared 5 bases from V and 2 bases from J, leaving 10 bases between. The CDR3 is CASSRDTTYEQYF. DNA for the CDR3: TGTGCCAGCAGCCGGGACACAACCTACGAGCAGTACTTC.

The chain uses TRBV10-2 and TRBJ2-3; D is unresolved. V was pared by 4 bases and J by 0 bases, with 2 bases between. This CDR3 spans 12 amino acids. The germline gives CDR1 WSHSY, CDR2 SAAADI. CDR3 in DNA: TGCGCCAGCAGTGTAAGCACAGATACGCAGTATTTT. As protein: CASSVSTDTQYF.

This clone showed up just a few times. The V gene is TRBV4-1, the J gene TRBJ1-2; D not resolved. The V and J ends lost 0 bases and 2 bases respectively, with 13 bases between them. Germline V gene lookup returns CDR1 MGHRA and CDR2 YSYEKL. The CDR3 covers 16 residues. The CDR3 protein is CASSQEYNGGNYGYTF. The CDR3 nucleotides read TGCGCCAGCAGCCAAGAATATAACGGAGGCAACTATGGCTACACCTTC.

The V gene is TRBV5-1, the J gene TRBJ2-7; 7 positions match TRBD1. V dropped 3 bases and J dropped 0; count of bases not matched to a gene: 3. Germline CDR1 is SGHRS and CDR2 is YFSETQ. This CDR3 region has 14 residues. The CDR3: CASSSTGSSYEQYF. The CDR3 DNA reads TGCGCCAGCAGCTCGACAGGGAGCTCCTACGAGCAGTACTTC.

The chain combines TRBV7-9 with TRBJ1-2; D not certain. Trimming took 0 bases from V and 2 from J, leaving 10 bases between them. The V gene's germline CDR1 is SEHNR and CDR2 FQNEAQ (reference sequence). The CDR3 is 15 residues long. Written as DNA, the CDR3 is TGTGCCAGCAGCTTAGCCCAGACCGGCAACTATGGCTACACCTTC. Its translation: CASSLAQTGNYGYTF.